This TCR beta chain emerged from a study of T cell repertoires in cytomegalovirus infection. Study in general: An indication of both CMV infection and matching HLA type came from public TCR beta signatures. Overall study results and limits: Carriers of CMV and the relevant HLA type were discriminated by public TCR beta frequency.

This clonotype was seen ten or more times. The antigen remains undetermined. The germline V gene encodes CDR1 SGHVS and CDR2 FQNEAQ. The V end was cut by 1 base, the J end by 3 bases, with 12 bases between. This CDR3 spans 15 amino acids. TCRdb ran MiXCR on the reads and lists one entry per CDR3 protein. This repertoire shows some 700,000 distinct CDR3 sequences, 35% to 45% found once; its top ten account for 2.5% to 3%. The sequence came from a human donor in good health (CMV status not recorded). Some clones in this sample may be carry-over from other donors' samples. The sample taken for sequencing was PBMCs. The V call is TRBV7-8, the J call TRBJ1-2, with a weak D call TRBD1 (5 bases). CDR3 in DNA: TGTGCCAGCAGCTTAGTCGGCGGGACCCACTATGGCTACACCTTC. The encoded protein is CASSLVGGTHYGYTF. The variable domain in full, completed from reference TRBV7-8 and TRBJ1-2, reads GAGVSQSPRYKVAKRGQDVALRCDPISGHVSLFWYQQALGQGPEFLTYFQNEAQLDKSGLPSDRFFAERPEGSVSTLKIQRTQQEDSAVYLCASSLVGGTHYGYTFGSGTRLTVV.